This entry lists 26 T cell receptor beta chains sequenced from one sample in a study of control samples from healthy donors and cancer patients. Some clones are missing from TCRdb's copy, which holds only in-frame ones; the method was immunoSEQ multiplex PCR. This table has around 90,000 clones, 86% appearing once. Sequencing was carried out using blood. The receptor source for this set is a man between 25 and 39 years old in good health.

This chain links TRBV27 with TRBJ1-6; a possible D gene is TRBD1 (6 bases). Trimming removed 5 bases from V and 0 bases from J, with 20 bases in between. The CDR3 is 19 amino acids. Looked up from germline, CDR1 is MNHEY and CDR2 is SMNVEV (reference sequence). This CDR3 is CASSAVRTVRSSYNSPLHF. DNA of the CDR3: TGTGCCAGCAGTGCTGTCAGGACAGTCCGAAGCTCCTATAATTCACCCCTCCACTTT.

The chain employs TRBV7-6 and TRBJ2-1, with D perhaps given as TRBD1 or TRBD2 (5 bases each). Trimming took off 1 base at V and 5 bases at J, with 9 bases between the two ends. Per germline, CDR1 SGHVS and CDR2 FNYEAQ. The CDR3 is 14 amino acids. The CDR3, as DNA: TGTGCCAGCAGCTTAGTTCGGGGCGACAATGAGCAGTTCTTC. Its translation: CASSLVRGDNEQFF. The complete variable domain, with remaining parts taken from reference TRBV7-6 and TRBJ2-1, reads GAGVSQSPRYKVTKRGQDVALRCDPISGHVSLYWYRQALGQGPEFLTYFNYEAQQDKSGLPNDRFSAERPEGSISTLTIQRTEQRDSAMYRCASSLVRGDNEQFFGPGTRLTVL.

CDR3 coding DNA: TGCAGCGTTGAGGGCCCTAGCGGGGGGACCACAGATACGCAGTATTTT. This gives the protein CSVEGPSGGTTDTQYF. This rearrangement joins TRBV29-1 to TRBJ2-3; the match to TRBD2 covers 11 bases. Germline V gene sequence: CDR1 SQVTM, CDR2 ANQGSEA. The CDR3 length is 16 residues. V was pared by 3 bases and J by 2 bases, with 7 bases of the junction left unmatched.

This clone was recorded once. This rearrangement joins TRBV5-1 to TRBJ2-2; D may be TRBD1 (6 bases). Deletions cut 4 bases from V and 0 bases from J, with 10 bases between. The CDR3 is made up of 15 amino acids. Per the germline V gene, CDR1 is SGHRS and CDR2 is YFSETQ. The CDR3 loop is CASSPWTANTGELFF. As DNA, the CDR3 is TGCGCCAGCAGCCCCTGGACAGCGAACACCGGGGAGCTGTTTTTT.

The sample holds many counts of this clone. CDR3 loop: CASSKFRDGNTIYF. In DNA, the CDR3 is TGTGCCAGCAGCAAGTTCAGGGATGGAAACACCATATATTTT. The rearrangement links TRBV5-5 to TRBJ1-3; D is possibly TRBD1 (5 bases). This CDR3 contains 14 residues. Per germline, CDR1 SGHKS and CDR2 YYEKEE (reference sequence). Trimming stripped 4 bases from V and 3 bases from J, with 11 bases between.

The genes are TRBV29-1 and TRBJ1-2; TRBD1 might be the D (5 bases). Trimming cost V 5 bases and J 2 bases, with 15 bases left between them. The length of the CDR3 is 14 residues. Per the germline V gene, CDR1 is SQVTM and CDR2 is ANQGSEA. The CDR3, as DNA: TGCAGCGTTTCCTCCAAGTGGGGGAACTATGGCTACACCTTC. Protein: CSVSSKWGNYGYTF.

This chain uses TRBV10-1 with TRBJ2-4; TRBD2 matches 11 bases. The CDR3 is 16 amino acids. The germline V gene has CDR1 WNHNN and CDR2 SYGVQD (reference sequence). Unmatched junction bases numbered 8, after V lost 2 bases and J lost 8 bases. The CDR3 DNA reads as TGCGCCAGCAGTGAGACCCTTACTAGCGGGGGACACATTCAGTACTTC. Amino acids: CASSETLTSGGHIQYF.

This clone has just a few counts. This rearrangement joins TRBV11-2 to TRBJ2-2; D remains ambiguous. This CDR3 spans 13 amino acids. V shed 1 base and J shed 7 bases, with 7 bases lying between them. Germline lookup yields CDR1 SGHAT and CDR2 FQNNGV. The CDR3 reads CASSLVLIGELFF. The DNA for the CDR3 is TGTGCCAGCAGCTTAGTGCTGATCGGGGAGCTGTTTTTT.

The V call is TRBV6-1, the J call TRBJ1-5; perhaps TRBD1 as D (5 bases). Germline CDR1 and CDR2: MNHNS and SASEGT. The CDR3 is 15 residues long. With 1 base removed from V and 0 bases from J, the gap between germline ends came to 7 bases. CDR3 nucleotides: TGTGCCAGCAGTGAAGGGGGGTTTAGCAATCAGCCCCAGCATTTT. This gives the protein CASSEGGFSNQPQHF.

The rearrangement uses TRBV29-1 and TRBJ1-2; maybe TRBD1 (5 bases). This CDR3 contains 12 residues. Trimming took off 6 bases at V and 14 bases at J, with 22 bases between the two ends. Germline V gene sequence: CDR1 SQVTM, CDR2 ANQGSEA. CDR3 region: CSVDFTGNAWTF. Written as DNA, the CDR3 is TGCAGCGTCGATTTCACAGGAAACGCTTGGACCTTC.

The chain recombines TRBV7-9 with TRBJ1-1; D gene uncertain. This CDR3 has 13 amino acids. From germline, CDR1 is SEHNR and CDR2 FQNEAQ (reference sequence). V was trimmed by 3 bases and J by 1 base, leaving 6 bases between them. Here the CDR3 reads CASSFSANTEAFF. For the CDR3, the DNA is TGTGCCAGCAGCTTTTCAGCGAACACTGAAGCTTTCTTT.

The J gene is TRBJ2-7, the V gene TRBV2; 10 bases map to TRBD1. CDR1 is SNHLY, CDR2 FYNNEI, per germline. With 10 bases clipped from V and 4 bases from J, the junction kept 7 bases outside the gene matches. The CDR3 is made up of 13 amino acids. The CDR3 nucleotides read TGTGCCACCTCCAGGACAGGGGGTTACGAGCAGTACTTC. Protein sequence: CATSRTGGYEQYF.

A remark on this clone: Other DNA sequences within the sample encode an identical CDR3. This chain links TRBV11-2 with TRBJ1-2; 7 bases map to TRBD1. After removal of 0 bases from V and 6 bases from J, the junction contained 4 bases not matched to a gene. The CDR3 is 14 amino acids. CDR1 is SGHAT and CDR2 is FQNNGV in the germline V gene. CDR3 residues: CASSLDRQGDGYTF. In nucleotides, the CDR3 is TGTGCCAGCAGCTTAGATCGGCAGGGGGATGGCTACACCTTC.

The chain recombines TRBV19 with TRBJ2-1; D is possibly TRBD1 (6 bases). From germline, CDR1 is LNHDA and CDR2 SQIVND (reference sequence). The CDR3 covers 13 residues. Deletions cut 7 bases from V and 5 bases from J, with 12 bases between. CDR3 loop: CASNTGWHNEQFF. CDR3 sequence (DNA): TGTGCCAGTAACACAGGGTGGCACAATGAGCAGTTCTTC.

J is TRBJ2-6 and V is TRBV19, with unresolved D. CDR1 and CDR2 from the germline V gene are LNHDA and SQIVND (reference sequence). CDR3 length: 16 amino acids. V gave up 6 bases and J gave up 2 bases, with 14 bases separating them. The DNA for the CDR3 is TGTGCCAGTAGCCACGGACGTCGTACTGGGGCCAACGTCCTGACTTTC. This translates into CASSHGRRTGANVLTF.

This clone has only a few counts. The chain uses TRBV24-1 and TRBJ1-2; D uncertain. The CDR3 totals 14 residues. Between the trimmed V and J ends, which lost 2 bases and 7 bases, there was a span of 13 bases. Looked up from germline, CDR1 is KGHDR and CDR2 is SFDVKD. The CDR3 loop reads CATSDYGGDSGYTF. The CDR3 DNA reads as TGTGCCACCAGTGATTATGGTGGGGATTCTGGCTACACCTTC.

Comment on this clone: The sample has other DNA sequences that encode this CDR3 too. The V and J genes are TRBV18 and TRBJ2-2; 8 nucleotides agree with TRBD1. In germline, CDR1 is KGHSH, CDR2 LQKENI. V dropped 1 base and J dropped 5; count of bases not matched to a gene: 6. The CDR3 has 16 amino acids. The CDR3 coding sequence is TGTGCCAGCTCACCACGGCAGGGGGCCGAGACCGGGGAGCTGTTTTTT. Its translation: CASSPRQGAETGELFF.

Here the CDR3 DNA reads TGTGCCAGCAGCTTAAATTACGGGACAGGGGACGGGGAGCTGTTTTTT. Its translation is CASSLNYGTGDGELFF. The chain is built from TRBV7-9 and TRBJ2-2; 10 bases align to TRBD1. The trim removed 2 bases at V and 7 bases at J, leaving 7 bases unmatched. Germline CDR1 is SEHNR and CDR2 is FQNEAQ (reference sequence). The CDR3 length is 16 residues.

The chain combines TRBV14 with TRBJ2-1; 9 bases are a match to TRBD2. The CDR3 loop spans 13 amino acids. The germline V gene has CDR1 SGHDN and CDR2 FVKESK. The junction had 9 bases not matched to a gene; V was cut back by 4 bases and J by 14 bases. CDR3 DNA: TGTGCCAGCAGCCCCACGCGGGGGGGCAGGAAGTTCTTC. Encoded protein: CASSPTRGGRKFF. The complete variable domain, with remaining parts taken from reference TRBV14 and TRBJ2-1, reads EAGVTQFPSHSVIEKGQTVTLRCDPISGHDNLYWYRRVMGKEIKFLLHFVKESKQDESGMPNNRFLAERTGGTYSTLKVQPAELEDSGVYFCASSPTRGGRKFFGPGTRLTVL.

This clone was observed a few times. This chain uses TRBV29-1 with TRBJ1-5; 9 bases map to TRBD1. The ends lost 4 bases at V and 6 bases at J; junction bases unmatched: 7. CDR1 and CDR2 from the germline V gene are SQVTM and ANQGSEA. The CDR3 length is 14 residues. CDR3 loop: CSVGGDRDGQPQHF. CDR3 sequence (DNA): TGCAGCGTTGGGGGGGACAGGGACGGTCAGCCCCAGCATTTT. Together with reference TRBV29-1 and TRBJ1-5, the CDR3 gives the full variable domain: SAVISQKPSRDICQRGTSLTIQCQVDSQVTMMFWYRQQPGQSLTLIATANQGSEATYESGFVIDKFPISRPNLTFSTLTVSNMSPEDSSIYLCSVGGDRDGQPQHFGDGTRLSIL.

V usage is TRBV18 and J usage is TRBJ2-2, with D perhaps matching TRBD1 (6 bases). The V gene lost 2 bases and the J gene lost 3 bases, with 7 bases spanning the gap. From germline, CDR1 is KGHSH and CDR2 LQKENI. The CDR3 totals 14 residues. As DNA, the CDR3 is TGTGCCAGCTCACCAAACAGGGACACCGGGGAGCTGTTTTTT. This encodes CASSPNRDTGELFF.

The J gene is TRBJ2-7, the V gene TRBV7-8, with 10 nucleotides matching TRBD2. The CDR3 is 15 residues long. Looked up from germline, CDR1 is SGHVS and CDR2 is FQNEAQ. The trim removed 5 bases at V and 1 base at J, leaving 5 bases unmatched. The chain's CDR3 is CASSLRTSGSYEQYF. CDR3 in DNA: TGTGCCAGCAGCCTGAGGACTAGCGGTTCCTACGAGCAGTACTTC.

The chain couples TRBV3-1 (or the pseudogene TRBV3-2) to TRBJ1-2; D unresolved. Trimming cost V 5 bases and J 7 bases, with 14 bases left between them. The CDR3 runs 13 residues. In germline, CDR1 is LGHDT, CDR2 YNNKEL (reference sequence). The CDR3 spells CASSGRVRVGYTF. CDR3 in DNA: TGTGCCAGCAGCGGAAGGGTGAGGGTTGGCTACACCTTC.

The chain recombines TRBV5-4 with TRBJ2-2, with D possibly called TRBD1 or TRBD2 (5 bases each). Germline assignment: CDR1 SGHNT and CDR2 YYREEE (reference sequence). Between the trimmed V and J ends, which lost 4 bases and 2 bases, there was a span of 12 bases. The CDR3 extends over 15 amino acids. CDR3 DNA sequence: TGTGCCAGCAGCCCCGGGACGCACAACACCGGGGAGCTGTTTTTT. Translated: CASSPGTHNTGELFF.

V is TRBV13 and J is TRBJ2-5; 8 bases match TRBD2. CDR1 and CDR2 (germline): PRHDT, FYEKMQ (reference sequence). The V segment lost 1 base and the J segment 4 bases; nucleotides outside the gene matches: 14. The CDR3 is made up of 18 amino acids. CDR3 coding DNA: TGTGCCAGCAGCTTAGAGTACCAGCGGGGGCCTCGGGGAGAGACCCAGTACTTC. Protein: CASSLEYQRGPRGETQYF.

The J gene is TRBJ2-7, the V gene TRBV29-1; 9 nucleotides align to TRBD1. This CDR3 comprises 14 residues. V was pared by 2 bases and J by 3 bases, with 5 bases of the junction left unmatched. The V gene's germline CDR1 is SQVTM and CDR2 ANQGSEA. The chain's CDR3 is CSVELRQGGYEQYF. In nucleotides, the CDR3 is TGCAGCGTTGAACTCAGACAGGGGGGCTACGAGCAGTACTTC.